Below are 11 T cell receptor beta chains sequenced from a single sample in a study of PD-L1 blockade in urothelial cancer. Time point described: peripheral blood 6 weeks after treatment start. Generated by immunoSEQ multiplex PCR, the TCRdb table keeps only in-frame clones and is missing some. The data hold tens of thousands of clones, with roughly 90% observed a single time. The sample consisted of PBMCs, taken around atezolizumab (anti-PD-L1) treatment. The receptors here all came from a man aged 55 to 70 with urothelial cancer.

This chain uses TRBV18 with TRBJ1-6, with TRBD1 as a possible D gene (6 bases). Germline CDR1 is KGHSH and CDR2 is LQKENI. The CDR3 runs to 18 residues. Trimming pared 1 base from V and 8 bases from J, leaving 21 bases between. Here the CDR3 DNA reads TGTGCCAGCTCACCACAACTACAGGGACGTAAATCGGATTCACCCCTCCACTTT. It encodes CASSPQLQGRKSDSPLHF.

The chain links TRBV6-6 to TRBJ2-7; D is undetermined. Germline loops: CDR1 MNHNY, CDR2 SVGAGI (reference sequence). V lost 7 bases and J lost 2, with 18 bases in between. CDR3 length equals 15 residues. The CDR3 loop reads CASIETAGATYEQYF. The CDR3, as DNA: TGTGCCAGCATCGAAACGGCCGGAGCGACCTACGAGCAGTACTTC.

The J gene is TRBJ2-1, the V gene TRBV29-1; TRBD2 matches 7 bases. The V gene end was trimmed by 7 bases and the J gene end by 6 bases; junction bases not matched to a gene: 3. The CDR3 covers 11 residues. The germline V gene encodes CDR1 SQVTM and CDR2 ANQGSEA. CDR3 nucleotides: TGCAGCGGGGGGGGAGGCAATGAGCAGTTCTTC. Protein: CSGGGGNEQFF.

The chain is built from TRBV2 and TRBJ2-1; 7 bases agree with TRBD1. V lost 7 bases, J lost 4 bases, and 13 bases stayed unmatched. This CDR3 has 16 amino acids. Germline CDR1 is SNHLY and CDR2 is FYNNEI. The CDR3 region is CASNERGRGHYNEQFF. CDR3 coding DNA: TGTGCCAGCAACGAAAGGGGGCGCGGCCATTACAATGAGCAGTTCTTC.

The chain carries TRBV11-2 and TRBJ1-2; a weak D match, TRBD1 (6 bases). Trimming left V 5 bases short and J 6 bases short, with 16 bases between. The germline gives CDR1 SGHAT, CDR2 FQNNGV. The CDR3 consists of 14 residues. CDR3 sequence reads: CASSAGQRDNGYTF. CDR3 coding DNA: TGTGCCAGCAGCGCCGGACAGAGAGACAATGGCTACACCTTC.

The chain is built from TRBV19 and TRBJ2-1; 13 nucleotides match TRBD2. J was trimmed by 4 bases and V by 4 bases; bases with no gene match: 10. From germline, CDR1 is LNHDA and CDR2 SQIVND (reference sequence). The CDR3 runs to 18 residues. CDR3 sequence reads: CASSKGLAGVLGYNEQFF. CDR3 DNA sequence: TGTGCCAGTAGTAAAGGACTAGCGGGAGTTTTGGGATACAATGAGCAGTTCTTC.

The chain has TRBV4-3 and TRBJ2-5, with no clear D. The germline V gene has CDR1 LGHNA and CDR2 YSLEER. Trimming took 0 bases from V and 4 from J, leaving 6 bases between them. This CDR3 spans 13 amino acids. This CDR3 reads CASSQDRRETQYF. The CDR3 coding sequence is TGCGCCAGCAGCCAAGATCGGAGAGAGACCCAGTACTTC.

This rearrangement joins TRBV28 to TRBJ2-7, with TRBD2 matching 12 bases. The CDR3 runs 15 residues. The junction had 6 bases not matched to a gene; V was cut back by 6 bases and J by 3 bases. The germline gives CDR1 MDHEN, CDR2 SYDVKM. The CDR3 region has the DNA TGTGCCAGCAGACTCTCTAGCGGGAGGGTCTACGAGCAGTACTTC. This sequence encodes CASRLSSGRVYEQYF.

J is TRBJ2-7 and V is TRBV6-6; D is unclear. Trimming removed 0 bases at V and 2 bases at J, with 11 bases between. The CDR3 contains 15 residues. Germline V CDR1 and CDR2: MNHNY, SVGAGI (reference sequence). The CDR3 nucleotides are TGTGCCAGCAGTTACTCGGATTCTAGGACCTACGAGCAGTACTTC. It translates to CASSYSDSRTYEQYF.

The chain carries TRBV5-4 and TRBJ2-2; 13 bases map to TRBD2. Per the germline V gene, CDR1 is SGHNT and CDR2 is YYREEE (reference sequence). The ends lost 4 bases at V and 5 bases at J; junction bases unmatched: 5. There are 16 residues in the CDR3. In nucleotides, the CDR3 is TGTGCCAGCAGCCCTCCGGGACTAGCGGGAACCGGGGAGCTGTTTTTT. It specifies CASSPPGLAGTGELFF.

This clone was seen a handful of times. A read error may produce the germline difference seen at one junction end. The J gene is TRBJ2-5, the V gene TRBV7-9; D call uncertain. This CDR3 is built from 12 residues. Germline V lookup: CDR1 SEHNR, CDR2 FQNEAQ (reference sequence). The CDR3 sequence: CASSPKFWPEDF. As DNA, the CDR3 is TGTGCCAGCAGCCCAAAATTTTGGCCCGAGGACTTC.